This is a list of T cell receptor beta chains from one sample in a study of T cells after yellow fever vaccination. From the 5' RACE reads, TCRdb called clonotypes with MiXCR, one entry per CDR3 protein. The table records around 550,000 distinct CDR3 sequences, about 19% of them present only once. The material sequenced was PBMCs, taken 15 days after the yellow fever booster vaccination. All receptors derive from a man aged 30 to 45 who received the YFV17D yellow fever vaccine. The conserved cysteine and the conserved F or W are not part of the CDR3 here.

>TRBV18
ASSPLAGGGYEQY
>TRBV7-9
ASSPSGRPDTQY
>TRBV9
ASSVAGGPVDEQY
>TRBV7-2
ASSLSPRQQF
>TRBV28
ASSWTGATYEQY
>TRBV19
ASSIDTLAGKQF
>TRBV20-1
SARISGNTIY
>TRBV11-3
ASSYFSGSGTYNEQF
>TRBV5-1
ASSLEARGSGNTIY
>TRBV4-3
ASSQDWPSTDTQY
>TRBV5-4
ASSSGQVRSTDTQY
>TRBV12-3/TRBV12-4
ASSFGNYGYT
>TRBV2
ASKVELSEQY
>TRBV29-1
SVAPTVWDEQY
>TRBV6-2/TRBV6-3
GAKGQGYREQY
>TRBV4-3
ASSQVSGGNIQY
>TRBV14
ASRTLNTDTQY
>TRBV30
AWRDYDTQY
>TRBV19
ASNAGDRYEQY
>TRBV29-1
SVALVYQETQY
>TRBV29-1
SVVTGEAYEQY
>TRBV5-1
ASSLAQQGVGGYT
>TRBV29-1
SGCFSSRNEQF
>TRBV10-3
AISESTASYEQY
>TRBV12-3/TRBV12-4
ASSWVELSYNEQF
>TRBV7-7
ASSSQGVGTQY
>TRBV5-5
ASSAGTSRSTDTQY
>TRBV4-1
ASSQGAELYEQY
>TRBV10-2
ASSESGGDNEQF
>TRBV9
ASSEDFAKNIQY
>TRBV30
ARTDYNEQF
>TRBV10-3
AIRADPQETQY
>TRBV7-2
ASSSSAGRGNTEAF
>TRBV18
ASSKNTGELF
>TRBV15
ATSRGRGSGETQY
>TRBV7-2
ASSLLAVSYEQY
>TRBV29-1
SVEPPSSTDTQY
>TRBV6-5
ASSYTTTNTGELF
>TRBV11-3
ASQGSGNTIY
>TRBV6-1
ASNPLGGASHEQF
>TRBV5-5
ASSKTGGASTEAF
>TRBV5-5
ASSEAGQNLNIQY
>TRBV4-3
ASSQDSGAGGTDTQY
>TRBV12-3/TRBV12-4
ASSSPGAGEQF
>TRBV14
ASSQVGHLRDGELF
>TRBV2
ASSAGTGVQETQY
>TRBV5-1
ASSYSNQGETQY
>TRBV6-4
ASSRLGIAGTDTQY